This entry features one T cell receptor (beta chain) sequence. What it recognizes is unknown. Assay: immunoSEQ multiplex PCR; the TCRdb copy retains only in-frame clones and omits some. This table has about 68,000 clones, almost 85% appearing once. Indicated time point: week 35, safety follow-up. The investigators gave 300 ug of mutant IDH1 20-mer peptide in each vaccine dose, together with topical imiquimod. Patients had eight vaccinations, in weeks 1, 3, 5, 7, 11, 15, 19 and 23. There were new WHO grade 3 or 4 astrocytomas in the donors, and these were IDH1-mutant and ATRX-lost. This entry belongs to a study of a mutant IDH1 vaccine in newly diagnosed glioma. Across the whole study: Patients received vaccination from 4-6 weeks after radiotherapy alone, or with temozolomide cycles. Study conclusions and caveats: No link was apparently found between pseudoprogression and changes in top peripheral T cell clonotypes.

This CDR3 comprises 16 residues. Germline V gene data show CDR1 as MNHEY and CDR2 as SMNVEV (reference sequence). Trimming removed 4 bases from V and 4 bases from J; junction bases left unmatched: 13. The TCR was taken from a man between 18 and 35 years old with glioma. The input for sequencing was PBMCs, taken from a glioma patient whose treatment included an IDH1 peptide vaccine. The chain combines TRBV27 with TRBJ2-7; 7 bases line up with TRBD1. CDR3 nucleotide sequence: TGTGCCAGCAGTTCAAAGGACCTTGACAGGGTTTACGAGCAGTACTTC. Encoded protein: CASSSKDLDRVYEQYF.